Listed below are T cell receptor beta chains from one sample, sequenced in a study of T-cell reconstitution after alpha-beta-depleted transplantation in children. TCRdb reprocessed the PCR reads with MiXCR, giving one entry per CDR3 protein. The data hold about 640,000 distinct CDR3 sequences, with roughly 13% observed a single time. The source material was PBMCs, mostly from graft donor cells, sampled 360 days after TCRalphabeta/CD19-depleted stem cell transplant. The receptor source for this set is a male patient aged 10 to 17 who had a stem cell transplant for acute myeloid leukemia, so the T cells may come from the graft donor. CDR3s leave out the opening cysteine and the closing phenylalanine or tryptophan.

J: TRBJ2-5
V: TRBV20-1
CDR3: SAREGMETQY

J: TRBJ2-1
V: TRBV7-3
CDR3: ASSPTGLADNEQF

J: TRBJ2-5
V: TRBV9
CDR3: ASSGNIETQY

J: TRBJ2-3
V: TRBV20-1
CDR3: SAASGTTSADTQY

J: TRBJ2-1
V: TRBV20-1
CDR3: SAPVAGANEQF

J: TRBJ2-6
V: TRBV28
CDR3: ASRTPGTAGSGANVLT

J: TRBJ2-2
V: TRBV4-3
CDR3: ASSRDGTAKTELF

J: TRBJ1-6
V: TRBV14
CDR3: ASSQLVNSPLH

J: TRBJ2-5
V: TRBV2
CDR3: ASSDRRLAGGGQETQY

J: TRBJ1-5
V: TRBV28
CDR3: ASRGQGRLPWGQPQH

J: TRBJ2-3
V: TRBV6-5
CDR3: ASSYSTLAGEDTQY

J: TRBJ2-7
V: TRBV7-2
CDR3: ASSLLGTSVSYEQY

J: TRBJ1-2
V: TRBV29-1
CDR3: GGGEPYGYT

J: TRBJ1-6
V: TRBV14
CDR3: ASSRLRPDWGSPLH

J: TRBJ2-3
V: TRBV6-1
CDR3: ASKTGGTDTQY

J: TRBJ2-1
V: TRBV7-2
CDR3: ASTLGRPSYNEQF

J: TRBJ2-1
V: TRBV12-5
CDR3: ASGFQNGGNEQF

J: TRBJ2-5
V: TRBV30
CDR3: AWSLKTQY

J: TRBJ1-2
V: TRBV20-1
CDR3: SARDLGQVDYGYT

J: TRBJ2-7
V: TRBV15
CDR3: ATSKDREGPYEQY

J: TRBJ2-3
V: TRBV7-4
CDR3: ARSGDTSTDTQY

J: TRBJ2-2
V: TRBV9
CDR3: ASSLTLRDSNTGELF

J: TRBJ2-1
V: TRBV5-1
CDR3: ASSASGTGVGQARNEQF

J: TRBJ2-7
V: TRBV5-1
CDR3: ASSLARDFSYEQY

J: TRBJ2-3
V: TRBV10-2
CDR3: ASSEFGGRSTDTQY

J: TRBJ2-3
V: TRBV6-1
CDR3: ASRRTSGTDTQY

J: TRBJ2-5
V: TRBV7-2
CDR3: ASSSSHPVAGETQY

J: TRBJ2-1
V: TRBV20-1
CDR3: SASVSRDSHFYNEQF

J: TRBJ2-1
V: TRBV10-3
CDR3: AISQPRGNEQF

J: TRBJ2-3
V: TRBV12-3/TRBV12-4
CDR3: ASSAGLAAILTDTQY

J: TRBJ2-7
V: TRBV27
CDR3: ASSFSAGGAYEQY

J: TRBJ2-2
V: TRBV4-1
CDR3: ASSQASSGLVGELF

J: TRBJ2-7
V: TRBV7-9
CDR3: ASSLGQGVHTYEQY

J: TRBJ2-1
V: TRBV5-1
CDR3: ASSHRDRKYNEQF

J: TRBJ1-5
V: TRBV15
CDR3: ATSRTGIGLIGQPQH

J: TRBJ2-1
V: TRBV7-9
CDR3: ASRMKLENKINEQF

J: TRBJ1-5
V: TRBV6-1
CDR3: ASSGPGHSNQPQH

J: TRBJ2-3
V: TRBV7-3
CDR3: ASSSPSLRRGTQY

J: TRBJ2-7
V: TRBV29-1
CDR3: SVEMGRSSYEQY

J: TRBJ2-6
V: TRBV20-1
CDR3: SALGRNSGANVLT

J: TRBJ2-1
V: TRBV6-2/TRBV6-3
CDR3: ASSTGDSYNEQF

J: TRBJ1-5
V: TRBV29-1
CDR3: SVSWTGNQPQH

J: TRBJ2-7
V: TRBV27
CDR3: ASSLVAGVYEQY

J: TRBJ1-4
V: TRBV18
CDR3: ASSLGTGSEKLF

J: TRBJ2-3
V: TRBV20-1
CDR3: SARVESGDTQY

J: TRBJ2-1
V: TRBV7-3
CDR3: ASSLTSASGYNEQF

J: TRBJ2-1
V: TRBV6-2/TRBV6-3
CDR3: ASSSRSFGEQF

J: TRBJ1-2
V: TRBV4-3
CDR3: ASSQDRAGDYGYT

J: TRBJ2-7
V: TRBV4-3
CDR3: ASSLGQGGNYEQY

J: TRBJ2-7
V: TRBV9
CDR3: ASSVDAGSSYEQY

J: TRBJ2-5
V: TRBV19
CDR3: ASSSGRARETQY

J: TRBJ2-5
V: TRBV20-1
CDR3: SATGTGSQETQY

J: TRBJ2-2
V: TRBV5-1
CDR3: ASSLGRVAENTGELF

J: TRBJ2-5
V: TRBV12-3/TRBV12-4
CDR3: ASNLGEGDETQY

J: TRBJ2-3
V: TRBV5-8
CDR3: ASSPSGRIRTDTQY

J: TRBJ2-7
V: TRBV20-1
CDR3: SARGLGGQVYEQY

J: TRBJ2-7
V: TRBV29-1
CDR3: SVGPWDYEQY

J: TRBJ2-7
V: TRBV18
CDR3: ASSPPTLDLPYEQY

J: TRBJ2-5
V: TRBV28
CDR3: ASGPLLATEETQY

J: TRBJ1-1
V: TRBV29-1
CDR3: SVDPGQPNTEAF